This TCR beta chain came from a study of blood T cell repertoires in COVID-19. Authors' methods: Estimated nucleated cell counts came from reference gene primer amplification. This table comes from immunoSEQ multiplex PCR, and its TCRdb copy is limited to in-frame clones, with some not included. V and J calls and clone size are copied from that table; D and trimming were computed from the DNA. The table includes about 250,000 clones, around 80% detected once. The sequence was collected from a human donor in a cohort sampled during active COVID-19. Sample: peripheral blood.

The CDR3 nucleotides are TGTGCCAGCAGCCAAGGGACTAGCGGATACACAGATACGCAGTATTTT. This sequence encodes CASSQGTSGYTDTQYF. V gene TRBV4-2 combines with J gene TRBJ2-3; 10 nucleotides match TRBD2. The CDR3 sequence is 16 residues long. V was clipped by 1 base and J by 2 bases; unmatched bases: 3. The germline V gene encodes CDR1 LGHNA and CDR2 YNFKEQ.